The rows below give T cell receptor beta chains drawn from one sample of a study of human T cells and chemical hapten exposure. Via MiXCR, TCRdb re-called the RACE reads, giving one row per CDR3 protein. The table has roughly 100,000 distinct CDR3 sequences, around 12% seen once; the top ten hold roughly 1.5%. The specimen comprised whole blood, sampled in connection with sensitization to the hapten diphenylcyclopropenone (DPC). The receptors stem from a woman between 45 and 60 years old with alopecia areata. Some clones in this sample may be carry-over from other donors' samples. Both conserved end residues are part of each CDR3. The D gene is left open where the match is weak. Clone size is shown for a subset of rows, as once, few, many or a class of expanded clone.

v_gene: TRBV18; abundance: few; j_gene: TRBJ2-1; d_gene: TRBD1; CDR3aa: CASSPLGQGLNEQFF; CDR3nt: TGTGCCAGCTCACCACTGGGACAGGGCCTGAATGAGCAGTTCTTC
v_gene: TRBV12-3/TRBV12-4; abundance: many; j_gene: TRBJ1-6; d_gene: -; CDR3aa: CASSPLWGDSPLHF; CDR3nt: TGTGCCAGCAGTCCCCTGTGGGGAGATTCACCCCTCCACTTT
v_gene: TRBV7-9; abundance: many; j_gene: TRBJ2-2; d_gene: -; CDR3aa: CASSLLSGTGELFF; CDR3nt: TGTGCCAGCAGCTTATTATCCGGAACCGGGGAGCTGTTTTTT
v_gene: TRBV5-1; abundance: many; j_gene: TRBJ2-1; d_gene: TRBD2; CDR3aa: CASSSAGWNWTGGEQFF; CDR3nt: TGCGCCAGCAGCTCGGCCGGTTGGAACTGGACGGGGGGTGAGCAGTTCTTC
v_gene: TRBV12-5; abundance: -; j_gene: TRBJ2-1; d_gene: -; CDR3aa: CASAQQGTYNEQFF; CDR3nt: TGTGCTAGTGCCCAACAAGGAACTTACAATGAGCAGTTCTTC
v_gene: TRBV2; abundance: few; j_gene: TRBJ1-4; d_gene: TRBD1; CDR3aa: CASSEGRGRDEKLFF; CDR3nt: TGTGCCAGCAGTGAAGGAAGGGGGCGCGATGAAAAACTGTTTTTT
v_gene: TRBV7-2; abundance: -; j_gene: TRBJ1-1; d_gene: -; CDR3aa: CASSSGRSTEAFF; CDR3nt: TGTGCCAGCAGCTCAGGGAGGAGCACTGAAGCTTTCTTT
v_gene: TRBV19; abundance: few; j_gene: TRBJ2-2; d_gene: -; CDR3aa: CASSIGGLTGELFF; CDR3nt: TGTGCCAGTAGTATCGGCGGACTCACCGGGGAGCTGTTTTTT
v_gene: TRBV7-9; abundance: few; j_gene: TRBJ1-1; d_gene: TRBD1; CDR3aa: CASSSYQGAGTEAFF; CDR3nt: TGTGCCAGCAGCTCCTATCAGGGGGCGGGAACTGAAGCTTTCTTT
v_gene: TRBV7-9; abundance: many; j_gene: TRBJ2-5; d_gene: TRBD2; CDR3aa: CASSPRDGGLLQETQYF; CDR3nt: TGTGCCAGCAGCCCCAGGGACGGGGGGTTACTCCAAGAGACCCAGTACTTC
v_gene: TRBV1; abundance: many; j_gene: TRBJ1-4; d_gene: -; CDR3aa: CTSSQEVIRNEKLFF; CDR3nt: TGCACCAGCAGCCAAGAGGTCATCAGAAATGAAAAACTGTTTTTT
v_gene: TRBV4-2; abundance: few; j_gene: TRBJ2-7; d_gene: TRBD2; CDR3aa: CASSPWEASGTYEQYF; CDR3nt: TGTGCCAGCAGCCCCTGGGAGGCTAGCGGCACCTACGAGCAGTACTTC
v_gene: TRBV3-1; abundance: many; j_gene: TRBJ2-7; d_gene: -; CDR3aa: CASSQERSYEQYF; CDR3nt: TGTGCCAGCAGCCAAGAACGCTCCTACGAGCAGTACTTC
v_gene: TRBV3-1; abundance: few; j_gene: TRBJ1-2; d_gene: -; CDR3aa: CASSQDFDTYGYTF; CDR3nt: TGTGCCAGCAGCCAAGATTTTGACACCTATGGCTACACCTTC
v_gene: TRBV20-1; abundance: many; j_gene: TRBJ1-5; d_gene: TRBD1; CDR3aa: CSAAGQGNNQPQHF; CDR3nt: TGCAGTGCAGCGGGACAGGGGAACAATCAGCCCCAGCATTTT
v_gene: TRBV28; abundance: few; j_gene: TRBJ2-7; d_gene: -; CDR3aa: CASRGALGVKSFYEQYF; CDR3nt: TGTGCCAGCAGAGGGGCTTTGGGGGTAAAGTCCTTTTACGAGCAGTACTTC
v_gene: TRBV23-1; abundance: few; j_gene: TRBJ2-2; d_gene: TRBD1; CDR3aa: CASSQSAGRGITGELFF; CDR3nt: TGCGCCAGCAGTCAATCAGCCGGCAGGGGGATCACCGGGGAGCTGTTTTTT
v_gene: TRBV4-1; abundance: -; j_gene: TRBJ1-2; d_gene: TRBD1; CDR3aa: CASSQPQGDYGYTF; CDR3nt: TGCGCCAGCAGCCAACCCCAGGGGGACTATGGCTACACCTTC
v_gene: TRBV18; abundance: many; j_gene: TRBJ2-3; d_gene: -; CDR3aa: CASSPGTGKITDTQYF; CDR3nt: TGTGCCAGCTCACCAGGCACAGGGAAAATCACAGATACGCAGTATTTT
v_gene: TRBV2; abundance: few; j_gene: TRBJ1-4; d_gene: -; CDR3aa: CASREEEGKANEKLFF; CDR3nt: TGTGCCAGCAGAGAAGAGGAGGGGAAGGCTAATGAAAAACTGTTTTTT
v_gene: TRBV28; abundance: -; j_gene: TRBJ2-7; d_gene: TRBD1; CDR3aa: CASSSTGAISYEQYF; CDR3nt: TGTGCCAGCAGTTCGACAGGGGCTATCTCCTACGAGCAGTACTTC
v_gene: TRBV18; abundance: many; j_gene: TRBJ2-3; d_gene: -; CDR3aa: CASSASTDTQYF; CDR3nt: TGTGCCAGCTCCGCTAGCACAGATACGCAGTATTTT
v_gene: TRBV21-1; abundance: -; j_gene: TRBJ1-4; d_gene: -; CDR3aa: CASSKRNRGRNEKLFF; CDR3nt: TGTGCCAGCAGCAAAAGGAACAGGGGGCGTAATGAAAAACTGTTTTTT
v_gene: TRBV18; abundance: -; j_gene: TRBJ2-7; d_gene: TRBD1; CDR3aa: CASSPAQGANYEQYF; CDR3nt: TGTGCCAGCTCACCGGCACAGGGGGCGAACTACGAGCAGTACTTC
v_gene: TRBV6-1; abundance: few; j_gene: TRBJ2-5; d_gene: TRBD1; CDR3aa: CASSARNRGNGETQYF; CDR3nt: TGTGCCAGCAGTGCCCGGAACAGGGGAAACGGAGAGACCCAGTACTTC
v_gene: TRBV6-1; abundance: many; j_gene: TRBJ2-5; d_gene: TRBD2; CDR3aa: CASSDRTSGSGETQYF; CDR3nt: TGTGCCAGCAGTGACAGGACTAGCGGGAGTGGTGAGACCCAGTACTTC
v_gene: TRBV11-2; abundance: few; j_gene: TRBJ2-2; d_gene: TRBD1; CDR3aa: CASRRQGGTGELFF; CDR3nt: TGTGCCAGCAGACGACAGGGCGGGACCGGGGAGCTGTTTTTT
v_gene: TRBV7-6; abundance: few; j_gene: TRBJ2-3; d_gene: -; CDR3aa: CASSLAGGPTDTQYF; CDR3nt: TGTGCCAGCAGCTTAGCGGGGGGCCCCACAGATACGCAGTATTTT
v_gene: TRBV3-1; abundance: -; j_gene: TRBJ2-7; d_gene: -; CDR3aa: CASSQTVGIGEQYF; CDR3nt: TGTGCCAGCAGCCAAACTGTAGGGATCGGGGAGCAGTACTTC
v_gene: TRBV28; abundance: few; j_gene: TRBJ2-3; d_gene: -; CDR3aa: CASSQPTSSTDTQYF; CDR3nt: TGTGCCAGCAGTCAACCGACTAGTAGCACAGATACGCAGTATTTT
v_gene: TRBV6-2/TRBV6-3; abundance: many; j_gene: TRBJ1-2; d_gene: -; CDR3aa: CASSLQQNYGYTF; CDR3nt: TGTGCCAGCAGTCTACAGCAAAACTATGGCTACACCTTC
v_gene: TRBV11-2; abundance: few; j_gene: TRBJ2-1; d_gene: TRBD2; CDR3aa: CASSPQTSGYNEQFF; CDR3nt: TGTGCCAGCAGCCCACAGACTAGCGGTTACAATGAGCAGTTCTTC
v_gene: TRBV28; abundance: -; j_gene: TRBJ2-7; d_gene: TRBD1; CDR3aa: CASSRPGQGAGEQYF; CDR3nt: TGTGCCAGCAGTAGGCCGGGACAGGGGGCGGGCGAGCAGTACTTC
v_gene: TRBV29-1; abundance: -; j_gene: TRBJ2-7; d_gene: -; CDR3aa: CSARSSYEQYF; CDR3nt: TGCAGCGCCAGGAGCTCCTACGAGCAGTACTTC
v_gene: TRBV18; abundance: -; j_gene: TRBJ2-4; d_gene: TRBD1; CDR3aa: CASSPSRDRVAKNIQYF; CDR3nt: TGTGCCAGCTCACCGTCCCGGGACAGAGTAGCCAAAAACATTCAGTACTTC
v_gene: TRBV6-5; abundance: many; j_gene: TRBJ1-2; d_gene: TRBD1; CDR3aa: CASSPGGSDRANGYTF; CDR3nt: TGTGCCAGCAGTCCCGGGGGATCAGACAGGGCCAATGGCTACACCTTC
v_gene: TRBV11-2; abundance: many; j_gene: TRBJ2-7; d_gene: TRBD1; CDR3aa: CASSLNRDSDYEQYF; CDR3nt: TGTGCCAGCAGCTTGAATCGGGACAGCGACTACGAGCAGTACTTC
v_gene: TRBV6-2/TRBV6-3; abundance: -; j_gene: TRBJ2-5; d_gene: -; CDR3aa: CASSYVHETQYF; CDR3nt: TGTGCCAGCAGTTACGTCCACGAGACCCAGTACTTC
v_gene: TRBV7-9; abundance: -; j_gene: TRBJ2-7; d_gene: -; CDR3aa: CASSLHTYEQYF; CDR3nt: TGTGCCAGCAGCCTACACACCTACGAGCAGTACTTC
v_gene: TRBV7-8; abundance: -; j_gene: TRBJ1-1; d_gene: -; CDR3aa: CASSLAGAGVGTEAFF; CDR3nt: TGTGCCAGCAGCTTAGCGGGGGCCGGCGTGGGCACTGAAGCTTTCTTT
v_gene: TRBV19; abundance: -; j_gene: TRBJ1-5; d_gene: -; CDR3aa: CASSIRDNNQPQHF; CDR3nt: TGTGCCAGTAGTATCCGGGACAACAATCAGCCCCAGCATTTT
v_gene: TRBV7-2; abundance: -; j_gene: TRBJ2-1; d_gene: -; CDR3aa: CASSSVLEQFF; CDR3nt: TGTGCCAGCAGCTCGGTCCTTGAGCAGTTCTTC
v_gene: TRBV20-1; abundance: many; j_gene: TRBJ2-7; d_gene: -; CDR3aa: CSATSGASYEQYF; CDR3nt: TGCAGTGCTACATCCGGGGCATCCTACGAGCAGTACTTC
v_gene: TRBV11-2; abundance: many; j_gene: TRBJ2-3; d_gene: TRBD2; CDR3aa: CASSFQTSGGPDTQYF; CDR3nt: TGTGCCAGCAGCTTCCAGACTAGCGGGGGCCCAGATACGCAGTATTTT
v_gene: TRBV28; abundance: many; j_gene: TRBJ1-2; d_gene: -; CDR3aa: CASSLQGSYGYTF; CDR3nt: TGTGCCAGCAGCCTCCAGGGGTCATATGGCTACACCTTC
v_gene: TRBV29-1; abundance: few; j_gene: TRBJ2-5; d_gene: TRBD1; CDR3aa: CSVRTGGGKTQYF; CDR3nt: TGCAGCGTTAGGACAGGAGGAGGCAAGACCCAGTACTTC
v_gene: TRBV2; abundance: few; j_gene: TRBJ2-5; d_gene: -; CDR3aa: CASSSEGQRKETQYF; CDR3nt: TGTGCCAGCAGCTCAGAGGGGCAGAGAAAAGAGACCCAGTACTTC
v_gene: TRBV19; abundance: many; j_gene: TRBJ2-1; d_gene: -; CDR3aa: CASSIDSSNEQFF; CDR3nt: TGTGCCAGTAGTATCGATTCCTCCAATGAGCAGTTCTTC
v_gene: TRBV7-2; abundance: -; j_gene: TRBJ2-2; d_gene: -; CDR3aa: CASSLSRERGELFF; CDR3nt: TGTGCCAGCAGCTTAAGCCGGGAGAGGGGGGAGCTGTTTTTT
v_gene: TRBV18; abundance: -; j_gene: TRBJ2-5; d_gene: -; CDR3aa: CASSPPAPETQYF; CDR3nt: TGTGCCAGCTCACCACCGGCACCAGAGACCCAGTACTTC
v_gene: TRBV5-1; abundance: many; j_gene: TRBJ1-1; d_gene: -; CDR3aa: CASSLPTGTNTEAFF; CDR3nt: TGCGCCAGCAGCCTACCAACAGGGACGAACACTGAAGCTTTCTTT
v_gene: TRBV27; abundance: few; j_gene: TRBJ1-6; d_gene: -; CDR3aa: CASSIITGYNSPLHF; CDR3nt: TGTGCCAGTTCGATTATTACAGGGTATAATTCACCCCTCCACTTT
v_gene: TRBV18; abundance: few; j_gene: TRBJ1-1; d_gene: -; CDR3aa: CASSPSAGNMNTEAFF; CDR3nt: TGTGCCAGCTCACCATCGGCAGGAAATATGAACACTGAAGCTTTCTTT
v_gene: TRBV6-5; abundance: -; j_gene: TRBJ1-5; d_gene: -; CDR3aa: CASSYARSNQPQHF; CDR3nt: TGTGCCAGCAGTTACGCGAGGAGCAATCAGCCCCAGCATTTT
v_gene: TRBV7-2; abundance: few; j_gene: TRBJ2-3; d_gene: -; CDR3aa: CASSGQTRGTQYF; CDR3nt: TGTGCCAGCAGCGGGCAAACTAGGGGTACGCAGTATTTT
v_gene: TRBV6-2/TRBV6-3; abundance: -; j_gene: TRBJ1-2; d_gene: TRBD1; CDR3aa: CASRKTGGNYGYTF; CDR3nt: TGTGCCAGCAGAAAGACAGGGGGCAACTATGGCTACACCTTC
v_gene: TRBV27; abundance: few; j_gene: TRBJ2-7; d_gene: TRBD1; CDR3aa: CASSLSTDRGLVQYF; CDR3nt: TGTGCCAGCAGTTTATCCACGGACAGGGGACTGGTGCAGTACTTC
v_gene: TRBV5-6; abundance: few; j_gene: TRBJ2-7; d_gene: TRBD2; CDR3aa: CASARDGGSYEQYF; CDR3nt: TGTGCCAGCGCCCGAGACGGCGGGAGCTACGAGCAGTACTTC